This is a list of T cell receptor beta chains from one sample in a study of beta chain features in type 1 diabetes. Only in-frame clones appear in the TCRdb table, and some are missing; sequencing was by immunoSEQ multiplex PCR. The sample has 640,000 or so clones, around an eighth seen once. Sequences were obtained from naive CD4+ T cells from blood. Every receptor here comes from a young man with type 1 diabetes. CDR3s include the opening cysteine and the closing phenylalanine or tryptophan. The D gene is left open where the match is weak. Clone size, where shown, is once, few, many, or a class for clones that have expanded.

TRBV28	few	TRBJ2-7	TRBD1	TGTGCCAGCAGAACAGGGGGTGTTGGCTACGAGCAGTACTTC	CASRTGGVGYEQYF
TRBV6-5	few	TRBJ1-1	TRBD1	TGTGCCAGCAGTACTGACAGGGACACTGAAGCTTTCTTT	CASSTDRDTEAFF
TRBV7-2	NA	TRBJ2-3	TRBD1	TGTGCCAGCAGCGGGGACAGGTCCACAGATACGCAGTATTTT	CASSGDRSTDTQYF
TRBV2	NA	TRBJ2-1	NA	TGTGCCAGCAGAGCTTCGCAAAGTGGGGCGTACAATGAGCAGTTCTTC	CASRASQSGAYNEQFF
TRBV20-1	few	TRBJ2-7	NA	TGCAGTGCCCGTCCGAGGGGCGAGCAGTACTTC	CSARPRGEQYF
TRBV6-5	NA	TRBJ2-7	TRBD2	TGTGCCAGCCTTGGACTAGCGGGAGGGCTCTACGAGCAGTACTTC	CASLGLAGGLYEQYF
TRBV5-1	few	TRBJ2-5	NA	TGCGCCAGCAGCTTAATAACAGGGTTAGAAGAGACCCAGTACTTC	CASSLITGLEETQYF
TRBV29-1	few	TRBJ1-4	NA	TGCAGCGTTGGGGTTAATGAAAAACTGTTTTTT	CSVGVNEKLFF
TRBV25-1	few	TRBJ1-6	TRBD1	TGTGCCAGCAGGGACAGGGAGCAATCACCCCTCCACTTT	CASRDREQSPLHF
TRBV25-1	few	TRBJ1-6	NA	TGTGCCAGCATGACCCTGGGTTCACCCCTCCACTTT	CASMTLGSPLHF
TRBV28	few	TRBJ2-5	NA	TGTGCCAGCAGTTTATCTGGGGAGACCCAGTACTTC	CASSLSGETQYF
TRBV5-1	few	TRBJ2-5	NA	TGCGCCAGCAGCTTGACCGAGACCCAGTACTTC	CASSLTETQYF
TRBV7-2	few	TRBJ2-7	NA	TGTGCCAGCAGTGCCTGGTACGAGCAGTACTTC	CASSAWYEQYF
TRBV18	few	TRBJ2-7	NA	TGTGCCAGCTCACCATATGAGGGTGGCTCCTACGAGCAGTACTTC	CASSPYEGGSYEQYF
TRBV28	few	TRBJ1-1	NA	TGTGCCAGCAGCTATCAGTTGAACACTGAAGCTTTCTTT	CASSYQLNTEAFF
TRBV5-1	NA	TRBJ2-5	NA	TGCGCCAGCAGCTTGTTCCAATCCGTAGAGACCCAGTACTTC	CASSLFQSVETQYF
TRBV18	few	TRBJ1-2	NA	TGTGCCAGCTCGATCGGAGACGGGTATGGCTACACCTTC	CASSIGDGYGYTF
TRBV29-1	few	TRBJ1-1	NA	TGCAGCGTCCTTCGACCCCTCGACACTGAAGCTTTCTTT	CSVLRPLDTEAFF
TRBV7-9	few	TRBJ1-1	NA	TGTGCCAGCAGCTTATCCGACAGGATCTTTGAAGCTTTCTTT	CASSLSDRIFEAFF
TRBV15	few	TRBJ1-3	NA	TGTGCCACCAGCCGTCTGACACAACAGGTGGCTGGAAACACCATATATTTT	CATSRLTQQVAGNTIYF
TRBV10-3	NA	TRBJ2-1	TRBD1	TGTGCCATCAGCTGGGGACAGGGGTACAATGAGCAGTTCTTC	CAISWGQGYNEQFF
TRBV29-1	NA	TRBJ2-7	NA	TGCAGCGTCCTTGTGAACGCGGGCTACGAGCAGTACTTC	CSVLVNAGYEQYF
TRBV2	NA	TRBJ2-7	NA	TGTGCCAGCAGTAAACAGGGTGGAGCATACGAGCAGTACTTC	CASSKQGGAYEQYF
TRBV7-2	few	TRBJ1-2	TRBD1	TGTGCCAGCAGCTCAGGACAGGGGATATATGGCTACACCTTC	CASSSGQGIYGYTF
TRBV9	NA	TRBJ2-2	NA	TGTGCCAGCAGCGTAGACGGGTACACCGGGGAGCTGTTTTTT	CASSVDGYTGELFF
TRBV5-4	NA	TRBJ2-5	TRBD2	TGTGCCAGCAGCCCGGGGGGGGTGGAGACCCAGTACTTC	CASSPGGVETQYF
TRBV7-2	NA	TRBJ2-2	NA	TGTGCCAGCAGTATGCGTGAGGAAGGGGAGCTGTTTTTT	CASSMREEGELFF
TRBV29-1	few	TRBJ2-7	NA	TGCAGCGCCAAAGGACAGCCCTTTTCCTACGAGCAGTACTTC	CSAKGQPFSYEQYF
TRBV5-4	few	TRBJ2-7	NA	TGTGCCAGCAGCTTGGGACGGGACTACGAGCAGTACTTC	CASSLGRDYEQYF
TRBV30	few	TRBJ1-6	NA	TGTGCCTGGACACCACTGGGACGGGTGGATAATTCACCCCTCCACTTT	CAWTPLGRVDNSPLHF
TRBV5-1	NA	TRBJ2-6	NA	TGCGCCAGCAGCCGTCAAGTGCGAGTCTCTGGGGCCAACGTCCTGACTTTC	CASSRQVRVSGANVLTF
TRBV28	few	TRBJ1-1	NA	TGTGCCAGCAGTAAGACAGCGGAAGCTTTCTTT	CASSKTAEAFF
TRBV7-2	NA	TRBJ2-2	TRBD1	TGTGCCAGCAGCTTAGTTGGGACAGGGGGCGCGACCGGGGAGCTGTTTTTT	CASSLVGTGGATGELFF
TRBV29-1	few	TRBJ2-7	NA	TGCAGCGTTGAACAACTCAACTCCTACGAGCAGTACTTC	CSVEQLNSYEQYF
TRBV28	few	TRBJ1-5	TRBD1	TGTGCCAGCAGTTTTCCCGGGACAGGGGGCAATCAGCCCCAGCATTTT	CASSFPGTGGNQPQHF
TRBV14	NA	TRBJ2-1	TRBD2	TGTGCCAGCAGCCAAGTTAGCGGGGGTTACAATGAGCAGTTCTTC	CASSQVSGGYNEQFF
TRBV5-1	NA	TRBJ2-7	TRBD2	TGCGCCAGCAGCTTCCGGACTAGCGGATACGAGCAGTACTTC	CASSFRTSGYEQYF
TRBV25-1	NA	TRBJ2-7	TRBD1	TGTGCCAGCAGTGAAGCAGGGGGCCTACGTGAGCAGTACTTC	CASSEAGGLREQYF
TRBV28	NA	TRBJ1-1	NA	TGTGCCAGCAGTTTGACACGAGAGGATTTCTTT	CASSLTREDFF
TRBV18	NA	TRBJ1-1	NA	TGTGCCAGCTCACTCAAAGGGCAGGTCACTGAAGCTTTCTTT	CASSLKGQVTEAFF